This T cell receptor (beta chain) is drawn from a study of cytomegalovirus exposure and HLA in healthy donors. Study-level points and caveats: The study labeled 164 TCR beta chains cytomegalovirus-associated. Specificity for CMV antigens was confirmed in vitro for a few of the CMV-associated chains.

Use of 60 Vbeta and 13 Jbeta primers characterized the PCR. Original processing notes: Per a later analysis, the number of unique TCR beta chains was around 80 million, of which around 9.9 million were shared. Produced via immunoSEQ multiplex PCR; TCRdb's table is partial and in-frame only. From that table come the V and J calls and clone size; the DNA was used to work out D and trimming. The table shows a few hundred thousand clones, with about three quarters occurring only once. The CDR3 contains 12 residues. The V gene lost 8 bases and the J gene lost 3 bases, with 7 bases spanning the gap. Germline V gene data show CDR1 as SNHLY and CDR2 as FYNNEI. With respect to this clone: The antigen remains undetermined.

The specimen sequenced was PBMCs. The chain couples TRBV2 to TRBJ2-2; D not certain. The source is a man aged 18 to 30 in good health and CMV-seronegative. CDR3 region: CASRVDTGELFF. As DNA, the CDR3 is TGTGCCAGCCGAGTCGACACCGGGGAGCTGTTTTTT.